What follows are 3 T cell receptor beta chains derived from one specimen sequenced in a study of blood T cell repertoires in COVID-19. Measured with immunoSEQ multiplex PCR; TCRdb has only the in-frame clones, and not every one. The sample has about 100,000 clones; roughly 80% are singletons. The sequencing input was peripheral blood. These receptors were taken from a man between 45 and 60 years old with active or convalescent COVID-19.

The CDR3 region has the DNA TGTGCCGGAGGACGCGCTGGAAATGGCTACACCTTC. Protein product: CAGGRAGNGYTF. The gene calls are TRBV2 and TRBJ1-2; D unresolved. V was pared by 11 bases and J by 6 bases, with 16 bases between. There are 12 residues in the CDR3. Germline CDR1 SNHLY, CDR2 FYNNEI.

As DNA, the CDR3 is TGTGCCAGCAGCCTACCTGGAAACACCATATATTTT. As protein: CASSLPGNTIYF. This chain links TRBV5-8 with TRBJ1-3; D not resolved. The V gene lost 4 bases and the J gene lost 2 bases, with 4 bases spanning the gap. The CDR3 has 12 amino acids. Germline CDR1 and CDR2: SGHTS and YDEGEE.

This chain connects TRBV6-4 to TRBJ1-1; D not certain. The CDR3 has 13 residues. Trimming took off 2 bases at V and 3 bases at J, with 7 bases between the two ends. Germline V gives CDR1 MRHNA, CDR2 SNTAGT. In DNA form, the CDR3 reads TGTGCCAGCAGTGACAGGAGACACACTGAAGCTTTCTTT. Its translation: CASSDRRHTEAFF.